This paragraph covers one TCR beta chain sequence. The method was immunoSEQ multiplex PCR; TCRdb's version includes in-frame clones alone and lacks a portion of them. The data show fewer than 50,000 clones, approximately 92% seen once. Between the trimmed V and J ends, which lost 4 bases and 8 bases, there was a span of 14 bases. Germline V gene lookup returns CDR1 MNHEY and CDR2 SVGAGI. The CDR3 is 14 amino acids. The sample originates from a study of T cell changes during pregnancy in multiple sclerosis. The chain couples TRBV6-5 to TRBJ1-4; D might be TRBD1 (5 bases). Material: CD8+ T cells from peripheral blood mononuclear cells, obtained in the third trimester of pregnancy. The receptor comes from a female donor with multiple sclerosis, enrolled in a pregnancy study. CDR3 in DNA: TGTGCCAGCAGTTGGAAGGGCCGGGGGGAAAAACTGTTTTTT. The encoded protein is CASSWKGRGEKLFF.